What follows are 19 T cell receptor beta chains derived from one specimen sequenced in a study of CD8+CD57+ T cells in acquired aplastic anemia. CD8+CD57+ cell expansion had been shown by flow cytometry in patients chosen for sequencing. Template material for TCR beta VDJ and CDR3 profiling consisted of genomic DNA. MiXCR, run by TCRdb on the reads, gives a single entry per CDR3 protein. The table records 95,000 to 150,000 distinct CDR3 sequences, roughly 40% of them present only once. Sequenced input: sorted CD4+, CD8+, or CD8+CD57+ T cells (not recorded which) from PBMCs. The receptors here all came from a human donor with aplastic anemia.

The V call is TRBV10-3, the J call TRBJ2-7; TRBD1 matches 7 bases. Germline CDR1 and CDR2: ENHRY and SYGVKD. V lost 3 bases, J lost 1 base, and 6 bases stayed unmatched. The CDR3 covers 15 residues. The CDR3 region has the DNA TGTGCCATCAGTGAACCGACAGGGAAATCCTACGAGCAGTACTTC. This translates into CAISEPTGKSYEQYF.

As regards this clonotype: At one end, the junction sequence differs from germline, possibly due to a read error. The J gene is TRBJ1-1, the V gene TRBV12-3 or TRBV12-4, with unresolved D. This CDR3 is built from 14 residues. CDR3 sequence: CASSLTRQNAEAFF. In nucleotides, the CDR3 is TGTGCCAGCAGTTTAACCCGCCAGAACGCTGAAGCTTTCTTT.

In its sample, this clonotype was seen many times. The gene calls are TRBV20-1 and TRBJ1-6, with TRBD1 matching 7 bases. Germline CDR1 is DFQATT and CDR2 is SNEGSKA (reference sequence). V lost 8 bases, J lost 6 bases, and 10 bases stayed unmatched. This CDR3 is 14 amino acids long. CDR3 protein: CSTQRQGLNSPLHF. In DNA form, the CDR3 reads TGCAGTACCCAGAGACAGGGACTTAATTCACCCCTCCACTTT.

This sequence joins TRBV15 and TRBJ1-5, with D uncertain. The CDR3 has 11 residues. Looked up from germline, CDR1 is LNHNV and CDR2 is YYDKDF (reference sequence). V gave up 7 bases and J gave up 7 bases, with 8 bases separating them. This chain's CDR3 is CATKSVQPQHF. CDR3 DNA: TGTGCCACCAAGAGTGTACAGCCCCAGCATTTT.

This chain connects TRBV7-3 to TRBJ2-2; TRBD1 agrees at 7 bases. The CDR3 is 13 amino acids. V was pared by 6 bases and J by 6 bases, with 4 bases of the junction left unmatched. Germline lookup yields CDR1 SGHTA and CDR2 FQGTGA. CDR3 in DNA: TGTGCCAGCAGTTTTCAGGGGGCCGGGGAGCTGTTTTTT. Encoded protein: CASSFQGAGELFF.

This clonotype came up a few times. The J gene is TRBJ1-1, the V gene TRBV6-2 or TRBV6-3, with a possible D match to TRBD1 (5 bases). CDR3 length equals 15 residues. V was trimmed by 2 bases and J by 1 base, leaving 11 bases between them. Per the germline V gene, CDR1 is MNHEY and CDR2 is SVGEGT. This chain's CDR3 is CASSYGGRKNTEAFF. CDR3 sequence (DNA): TGTGCCAGCAGTTACGGGGGACGTAAGAACACTGAAGCTTTCTTT.

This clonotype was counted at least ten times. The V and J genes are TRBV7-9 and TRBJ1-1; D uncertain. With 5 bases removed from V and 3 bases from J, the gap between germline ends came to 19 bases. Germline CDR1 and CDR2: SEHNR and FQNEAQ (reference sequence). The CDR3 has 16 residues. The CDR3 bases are TGTGCCAGCAGCCCCAGGCTTGGGCAGGCTCACACTGAAGCTTTCTTT. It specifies CASSPRLGQAHTEAFF.

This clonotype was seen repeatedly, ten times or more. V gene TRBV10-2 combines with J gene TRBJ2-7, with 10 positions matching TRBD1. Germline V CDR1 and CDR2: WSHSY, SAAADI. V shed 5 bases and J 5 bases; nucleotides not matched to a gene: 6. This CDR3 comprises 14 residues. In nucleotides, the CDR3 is TGCGCCAGCAGTACTGGGGGACAGGGGAACGAGCAGTACTTC. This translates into CASSTGGQGNEQYF.

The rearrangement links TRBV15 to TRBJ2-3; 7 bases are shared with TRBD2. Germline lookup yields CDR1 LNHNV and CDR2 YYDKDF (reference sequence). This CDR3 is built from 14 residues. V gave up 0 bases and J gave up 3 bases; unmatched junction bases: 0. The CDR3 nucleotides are TGTGCCACCAGCAGAGAGGGAGGGACAGATACGCAGTATTTT. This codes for CATSREGGTDTQYF.

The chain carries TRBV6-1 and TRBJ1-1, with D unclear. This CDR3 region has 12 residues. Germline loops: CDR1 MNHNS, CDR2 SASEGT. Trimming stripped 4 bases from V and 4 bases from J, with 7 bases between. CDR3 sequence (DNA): TGTGCCAGCAGTGCCTCGGGCACTGAAGCTTTCTTT. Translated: CASSASGTEAFF.

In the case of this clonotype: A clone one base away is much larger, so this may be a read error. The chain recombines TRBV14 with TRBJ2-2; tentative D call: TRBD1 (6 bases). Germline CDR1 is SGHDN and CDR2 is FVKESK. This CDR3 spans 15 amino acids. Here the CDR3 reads CASSHRAGVSGEPFF. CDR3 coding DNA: TGTGCCAGCAGCCACAGGGCAGGGGTCTCCGGGGAGCCGTTTTTT.

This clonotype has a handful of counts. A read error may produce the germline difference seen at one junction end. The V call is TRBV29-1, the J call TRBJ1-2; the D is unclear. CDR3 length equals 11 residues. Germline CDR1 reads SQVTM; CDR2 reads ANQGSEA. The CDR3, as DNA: TGCAGCGTTGAAGATCTGGCCGGTAGTCCCTTC. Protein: CSVEDLAGSPF.

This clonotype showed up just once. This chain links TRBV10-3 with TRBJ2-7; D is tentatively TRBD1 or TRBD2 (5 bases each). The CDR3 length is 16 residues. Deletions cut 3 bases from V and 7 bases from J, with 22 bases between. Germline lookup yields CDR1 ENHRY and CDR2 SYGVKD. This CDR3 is CAISDSRRGAWWEQYF. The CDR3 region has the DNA TGTGCCATCAGTGACTCCCGGAGAGGGGCATGGTGGGAGCAGTACTTC.

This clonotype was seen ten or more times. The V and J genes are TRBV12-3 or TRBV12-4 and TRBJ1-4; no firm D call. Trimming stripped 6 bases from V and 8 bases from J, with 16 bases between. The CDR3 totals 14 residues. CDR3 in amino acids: CASSLGVIREKLFF. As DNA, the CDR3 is TGTGCCAGCAGCCTAGGTGTTATAAGAGAAAAACTGTTTTTT.

CDR3 amino acids: CASSIVPGADYGYTF. The CDR3 bases are TGTGCCAGTAGTATAGTTCCGGGGGCGGACTATGGCTACACCTTC. The genes are TRBV19 and TRBJ1-2, with D perhaps matching TRBD1 (6 bases). The CDR3 consists of 15 residues. From germline, CDR1 is LNHDA and CDR2 SQIVND (reference sequence). V was pared by 1 base and J by 3 bases, with 12 bases between. Combining the CDR3 with reference TRBV19 and TRBJ1-2 gives the whole variable domain DGGITQSPKYLFRKEGQNVTLSCEQNLNHDAMYWYRQDPGQGLRLIYYSQIVNDFQKGDIAEGYSVSREKKESFPLTVTSAQKNPTAFYLCASSIVPGADYGYTFGSGTRLTVV.

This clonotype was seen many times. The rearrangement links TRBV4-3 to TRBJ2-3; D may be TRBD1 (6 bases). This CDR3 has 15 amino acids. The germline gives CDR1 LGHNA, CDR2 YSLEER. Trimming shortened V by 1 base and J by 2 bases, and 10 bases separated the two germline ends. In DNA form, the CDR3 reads TGCGCCAGCAGCCAAGGTCAGGGGATCACAGATACGCAGTATTTT. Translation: CASSQGQGITDTQYF.

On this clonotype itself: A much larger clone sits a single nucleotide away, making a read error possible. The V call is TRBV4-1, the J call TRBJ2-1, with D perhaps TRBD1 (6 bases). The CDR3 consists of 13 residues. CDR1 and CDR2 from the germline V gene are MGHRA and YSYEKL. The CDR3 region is CTSSLPRGTEQFF. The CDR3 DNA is TGCACCAGCAGCCTCCCCAGGGGCACTGAGCAGTTCTTC.

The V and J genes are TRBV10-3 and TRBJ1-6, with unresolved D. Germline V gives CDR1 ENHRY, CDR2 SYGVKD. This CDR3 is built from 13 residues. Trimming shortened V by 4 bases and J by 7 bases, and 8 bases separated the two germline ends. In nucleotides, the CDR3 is TGTGCCATCAGTGCGGGCGTGAATTCACCCCTCCACTTT. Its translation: CAISAGVNSPLHF.

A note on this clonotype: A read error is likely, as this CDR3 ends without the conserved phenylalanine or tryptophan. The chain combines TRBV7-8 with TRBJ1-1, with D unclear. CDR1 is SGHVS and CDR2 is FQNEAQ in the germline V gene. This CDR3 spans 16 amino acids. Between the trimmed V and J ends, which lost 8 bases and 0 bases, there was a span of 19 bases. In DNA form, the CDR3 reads TGTGCCAGCGGTCCTTTGGCCCGAGGCATGAACACTGAAGCTTTCTCT. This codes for CASGPLARGMNTEAFS.